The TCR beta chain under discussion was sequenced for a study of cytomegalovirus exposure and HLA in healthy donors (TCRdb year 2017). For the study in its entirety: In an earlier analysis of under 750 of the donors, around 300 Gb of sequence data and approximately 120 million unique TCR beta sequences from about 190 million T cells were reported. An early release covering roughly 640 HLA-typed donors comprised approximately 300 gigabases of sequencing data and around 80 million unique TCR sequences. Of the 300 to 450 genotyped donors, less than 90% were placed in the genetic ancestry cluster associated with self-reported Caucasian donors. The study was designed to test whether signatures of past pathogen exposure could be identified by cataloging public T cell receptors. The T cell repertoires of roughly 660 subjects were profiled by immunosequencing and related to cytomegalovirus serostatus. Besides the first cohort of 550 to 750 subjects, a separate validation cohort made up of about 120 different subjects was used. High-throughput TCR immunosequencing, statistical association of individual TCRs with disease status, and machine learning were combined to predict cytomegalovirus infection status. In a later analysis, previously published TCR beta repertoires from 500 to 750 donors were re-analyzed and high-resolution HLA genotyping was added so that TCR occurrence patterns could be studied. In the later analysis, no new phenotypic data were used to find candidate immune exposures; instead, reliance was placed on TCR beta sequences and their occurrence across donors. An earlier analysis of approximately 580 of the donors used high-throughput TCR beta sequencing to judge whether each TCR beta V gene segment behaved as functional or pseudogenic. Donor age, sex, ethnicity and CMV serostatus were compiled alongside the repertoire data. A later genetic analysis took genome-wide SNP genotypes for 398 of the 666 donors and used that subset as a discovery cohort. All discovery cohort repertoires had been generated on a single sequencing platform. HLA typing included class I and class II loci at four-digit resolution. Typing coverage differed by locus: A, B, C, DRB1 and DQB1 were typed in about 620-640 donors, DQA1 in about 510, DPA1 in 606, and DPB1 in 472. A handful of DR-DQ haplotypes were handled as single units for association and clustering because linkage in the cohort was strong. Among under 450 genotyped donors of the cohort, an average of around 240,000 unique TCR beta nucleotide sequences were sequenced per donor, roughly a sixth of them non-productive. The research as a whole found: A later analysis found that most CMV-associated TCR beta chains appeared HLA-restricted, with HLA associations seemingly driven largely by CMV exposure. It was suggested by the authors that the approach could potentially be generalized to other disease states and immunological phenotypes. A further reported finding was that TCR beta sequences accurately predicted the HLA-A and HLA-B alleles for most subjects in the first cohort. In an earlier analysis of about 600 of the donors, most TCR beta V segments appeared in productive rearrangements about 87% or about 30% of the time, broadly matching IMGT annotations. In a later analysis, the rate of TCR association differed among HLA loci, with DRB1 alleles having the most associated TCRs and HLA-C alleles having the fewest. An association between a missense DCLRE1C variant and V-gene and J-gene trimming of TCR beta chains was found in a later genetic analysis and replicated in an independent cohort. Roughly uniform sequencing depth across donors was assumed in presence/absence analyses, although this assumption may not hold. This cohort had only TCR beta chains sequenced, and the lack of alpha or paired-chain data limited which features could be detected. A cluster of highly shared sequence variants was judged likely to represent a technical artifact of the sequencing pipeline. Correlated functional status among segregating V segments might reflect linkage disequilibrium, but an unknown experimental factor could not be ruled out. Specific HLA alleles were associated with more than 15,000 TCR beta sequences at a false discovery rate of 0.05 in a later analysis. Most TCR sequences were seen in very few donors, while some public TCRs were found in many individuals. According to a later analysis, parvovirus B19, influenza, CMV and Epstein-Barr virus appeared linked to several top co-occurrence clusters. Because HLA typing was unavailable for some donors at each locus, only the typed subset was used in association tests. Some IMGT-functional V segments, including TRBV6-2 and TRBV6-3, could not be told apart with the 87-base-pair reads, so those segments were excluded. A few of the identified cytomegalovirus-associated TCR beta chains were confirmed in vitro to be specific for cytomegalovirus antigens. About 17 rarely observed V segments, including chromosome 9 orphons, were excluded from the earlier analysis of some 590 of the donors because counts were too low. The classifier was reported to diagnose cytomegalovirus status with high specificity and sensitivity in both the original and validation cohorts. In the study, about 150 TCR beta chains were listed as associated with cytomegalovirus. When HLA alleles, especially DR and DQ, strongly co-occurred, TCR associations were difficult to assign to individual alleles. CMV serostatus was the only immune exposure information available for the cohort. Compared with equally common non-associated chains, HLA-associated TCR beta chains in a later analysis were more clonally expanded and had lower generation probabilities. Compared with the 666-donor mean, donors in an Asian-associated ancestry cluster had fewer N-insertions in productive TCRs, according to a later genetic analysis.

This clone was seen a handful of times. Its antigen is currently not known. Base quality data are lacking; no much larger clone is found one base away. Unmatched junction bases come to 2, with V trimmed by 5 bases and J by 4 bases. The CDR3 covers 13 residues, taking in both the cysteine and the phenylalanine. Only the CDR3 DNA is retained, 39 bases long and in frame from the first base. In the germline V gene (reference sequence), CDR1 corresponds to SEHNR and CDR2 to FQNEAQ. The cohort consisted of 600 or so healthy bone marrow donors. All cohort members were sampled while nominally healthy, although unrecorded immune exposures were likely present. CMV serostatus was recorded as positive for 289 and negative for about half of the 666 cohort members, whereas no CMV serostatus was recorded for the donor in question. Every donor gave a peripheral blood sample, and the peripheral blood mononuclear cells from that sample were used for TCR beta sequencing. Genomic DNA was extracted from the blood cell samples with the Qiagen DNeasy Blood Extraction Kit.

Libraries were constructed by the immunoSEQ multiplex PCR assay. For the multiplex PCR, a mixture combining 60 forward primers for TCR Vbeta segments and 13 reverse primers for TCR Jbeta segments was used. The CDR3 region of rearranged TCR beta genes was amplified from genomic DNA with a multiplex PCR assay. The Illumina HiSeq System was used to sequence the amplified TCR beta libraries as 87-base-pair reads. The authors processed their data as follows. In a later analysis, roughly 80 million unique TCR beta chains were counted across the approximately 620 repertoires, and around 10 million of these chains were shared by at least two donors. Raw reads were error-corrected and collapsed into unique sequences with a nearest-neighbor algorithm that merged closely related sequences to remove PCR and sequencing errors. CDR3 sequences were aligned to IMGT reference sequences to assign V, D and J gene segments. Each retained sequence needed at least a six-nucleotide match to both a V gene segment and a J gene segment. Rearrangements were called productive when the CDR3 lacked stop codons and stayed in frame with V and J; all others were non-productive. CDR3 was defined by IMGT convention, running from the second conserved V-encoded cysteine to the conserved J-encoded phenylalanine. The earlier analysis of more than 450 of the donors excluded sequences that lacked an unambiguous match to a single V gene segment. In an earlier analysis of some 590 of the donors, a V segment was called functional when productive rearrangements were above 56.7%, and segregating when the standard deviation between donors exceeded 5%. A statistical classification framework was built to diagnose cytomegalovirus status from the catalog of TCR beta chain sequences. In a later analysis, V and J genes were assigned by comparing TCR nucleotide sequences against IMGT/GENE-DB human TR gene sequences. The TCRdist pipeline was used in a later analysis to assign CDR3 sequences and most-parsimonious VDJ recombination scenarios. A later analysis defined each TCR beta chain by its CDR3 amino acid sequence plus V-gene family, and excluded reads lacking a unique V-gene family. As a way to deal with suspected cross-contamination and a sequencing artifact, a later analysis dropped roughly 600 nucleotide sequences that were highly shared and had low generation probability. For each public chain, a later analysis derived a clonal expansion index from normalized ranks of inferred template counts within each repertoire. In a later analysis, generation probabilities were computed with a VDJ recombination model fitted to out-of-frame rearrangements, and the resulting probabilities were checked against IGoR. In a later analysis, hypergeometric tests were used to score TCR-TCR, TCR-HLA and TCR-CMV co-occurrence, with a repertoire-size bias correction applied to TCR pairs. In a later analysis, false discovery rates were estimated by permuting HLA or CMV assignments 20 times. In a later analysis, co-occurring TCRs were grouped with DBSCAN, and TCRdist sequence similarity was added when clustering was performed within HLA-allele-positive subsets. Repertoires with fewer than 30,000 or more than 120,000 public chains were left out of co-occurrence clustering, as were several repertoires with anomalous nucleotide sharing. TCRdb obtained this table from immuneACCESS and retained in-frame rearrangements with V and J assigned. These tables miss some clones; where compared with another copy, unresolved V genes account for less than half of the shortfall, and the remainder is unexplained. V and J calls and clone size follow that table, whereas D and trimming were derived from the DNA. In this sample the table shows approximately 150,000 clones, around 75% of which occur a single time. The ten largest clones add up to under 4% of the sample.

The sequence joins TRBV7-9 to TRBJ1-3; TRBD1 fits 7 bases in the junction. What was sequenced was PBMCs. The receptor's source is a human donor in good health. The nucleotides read TGTGCCAGCAGCCGGGGACAGGGAAACACCATATATTTT. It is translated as CASSRGQGNTIYF.